This TCR beta chain was obtained from a study of T cells in Graves' hyperthyroidism and ophthalmopathy (dated by TCRdb to between 2018 and 2021). A note on the overall study: Peripheral blood was sampled at the time of initial diagnosis, prior to any treatment. After sampling, hyperthyroidism patients received methimazole starting at 30 mg daily, and ophthalmopathy patients received high-dose intravenous methylprednisolone. In addition, the study compared T-cell repertoires in thyroid tissue and in blood from six Graves' hyperthyroidism patients. The paper describes TCR Vbeta CDR3 sequencing of 135 peripheral blood samples, made up of 43 ophthalmopathy patients, around 78 hyperthyroidism patients and around 17 progressor patients. TCR V-J signatures able to tell the groups apart were searched for in a discovery cohort of approximately 95 patients, of whom about 40 had Graves' ophthalmopathy and about 60 had stable Graves' hyperthyroidism. An independent validation cohort of 18 to 20 hyperthyroidism patients and over 15 patients who later progressed to ophthalmopathy tested prospective prediction of ophthalmopathy. The approximately 90 discovery patients were randomly split 7:3 into training and test sets. The investigation overall reported the following: Most expanded thyroid clonotypes (frequency above 0.001) were also found in blood, which suggests that blood repertoires may mirror thyroid immune responses. A model built on a 13 V-J signature distinguished ophthalmopathy from stable hyperthyroidism, reaching 87.88% sensitivity and 81.08% specificity in cross-validation and 80%/75% in testing. During validation, the model predicted progression to ophthalmopathy a median of approximately 7 months ahead of onset, with approximately 71% sensitivity and 72% to 80% specificity. No statistical method was used to set the sample size in advance, and investigators knew the group allocation.

TCR beta CDR3 regions were amplified from RNA transcripts. For the first round of RT-PCR on the TCR CDR3, the HTBI primer set was used together with the Qiagen OneStep RT-PCR kit. Libraries were constructed in a second round of multiplex PCR, after which size selection and purification were performed. The libraries were sequenced on an Illumina HiSeq2000 using paired-end 100 bp reads. The study's processing was this. Raw data were processed with SOAPnuke, discarding reads with adapters, uncalled bases, mean Phred below 15, or no exact constant-primer or identifier match. High-quality paired reads were merged using COPE v1.2.5, and each unique nucleotide sequence was defined as a clonotype. MiTCR v1.1 was used to align clonotypes to the IMGT TRBV, TRBD and TRBJ reference segments. Only V-J combinations with frequency above 0.0001, covering approximately 99% of repertoires, were analysed. The TCS score was defined as F50 (clonal expansion) divided by E x V (chaos), with BLOSUM62-based TCRdist calculated between CDR3 peptides within each V-J. Welch's t-statistics and random forest reduced approximately 520 V-J features to fewer than 15, which were used in a naive Bayes classifier (R e1071). TCRdb reprocessing: public reads trimmed at Q25 with fastp, clones called with MiXCR, in-frame beta chains kept. Each record represents a unique CDR3 protein, reported with the most common genes and DNA among its rows. The V and J calls, along with clone size, are taken from TCRdb and not from the paper's own processing. The sample yields 500,000 to 750,000 distinct CDR3 sequences; approximately 15% were counted once. Together, the top ten hold approximately 6.4% of the sample.

As for this clonotype: Its antigen is not yet known. No per-base quality is available; no much larger clone lies one base away.

The CDR3 numbers 13 residues from cysteine through phenylalanine. The DNA shown is the 39-base CDR3, in frame from base 1. After removal of 6 bases from V and 6 bases from J, the junction retains 5 bases not matched to a gene. CDR1 and CDR2, looked up from the germline V gene (reference sequence), are LNHDA and SQIVND. Ophthalmopathy patients had moderately to severely active disease, with a Clinical Activity Score of 3 or more, a NOSPECS grade of 4 or more, and a disease duration of less than 3 months. Any patient with an uncontrolled infection, another autoimmune disease, pregnancy or lactation was excluded. Clinical symptoms, serum thyroxine and TRAb, thyroid ultrasound, and orbital computed tomography formed the basis for the diagnoses. PBMCs were isolated from about 9.1 ml of fresh peripheral blood by Ficoll-Paque density gradient centrifugation. Trizol reagent was used to extract total RNA, and RNA quality was then checked on an Agilent 2100 Bioanalyzer.

The clonotype was recovered from a woman aged 18 to 35 with Graves' ophthalmopathy. The V and J segments used are TRBV19 and TRBJ1-1; 9 central bases correspond to TRBD1. The sample taken for sequencing was blood. In nucleotides, the sequence is TGTGCCAGTAGGGGACAGGGAGGGGCTGAAGCTTTCTTT. The translation is CASRGQGGAEAFF.